These T cell receptor beta chains were read from a single sample in a study of OX40 agonist ivuxolimab in advanced cancers. Assay used: immunoSEQ multiplex PCR; TCRdb lists only in-frame clones, some missing. This sample has 95,000 or so clones; just over 90% occur once, and the top ten carry 0.51%. Sample: CD4+ or CD8+ T cells sorted from blood, taken in a trial of the OX40 agonist ivuxolimab. These receptor sequences come from an adult with an advanced solid tumor such as melanoma, head and neck, liver or kidney cancer. CDR3s include the opening cysteine and the closing phenylalanine or tryptophan. A D gene is named only where the DNA matches it firmly. Expanded clones get a size class; other rows say once, few or many, or leave the size out.

D: NA; length: 15; V: TRBV18; J: TRBJ1-3; size: NA; CDR3: CASSPTWTPGNTIYF; DNA: TGTGCCAGCTCACCGACCTGGACTCCTGGAAACACCATATATTTT
D: NA; length: 14; V: TRBV6-5; J: TRBJ2-2; size: NA; CDR3: CASRPFSGTGELFF; DNA: TGTGCCAGCAGGCCTTTTTCTGGGACCGGGGAGCTGTTTTTT
D: TRBD2; length: 16; V: TRBV7-8; J: TRBJ2-1; size: NA; CDR3: CASSLFSSGTYNEQFF; DNA: TGTGCCAGCAGCTTATTCTCTAGCGGGACCTACAATGAGCAGTTCTTC
D: NA; length: 13; V: TRBV11-2; J: TRBJ1-5; size: NA; CDR3: CASSLGRDQPQHF; DNA: TGTGCCAGCAGCTTAGGCCGAGATCAGCCCCAGCATTTT
D: NA; length: 13; V: TRBV11-3; J: TRBJ2-3; size: NA; CDR3: CASSTPSTDTQYF; DNA: TGTGCCAGCAGCACACCTAGCACAGATACGCAGTATTTT
D: NA; length: 14; V: TRBV18; J: TRBJ2-7; size: few; CDR3: CASSPRTLSYEQYF; DNA: TGTGCCAGCTCACCAAGGACTCTCTCCTACGAGCAGTACTTC
D: TRBD2; length: 15; V: TRBV9; J: TRBJ2-7; size: NA; CDR3: CASSVGLAGAYEQYF; DNA: TGTGCCAGCAGCGTGGGACTAGCGGGGGCCTACGAGCAGTACTTC
D: NA; length: 12; V: TRBV11-2; J: TRBJ2-7; size: NA; CDR3: CASSTQAYEQYF; DNA: TGTGCCAGCAGCACACAGGCTTACGAGCAGTACTTC
D: NA; length: 15; V: TRBV7-2; J: TRBJ2-7; size: NA; CDR3: CASSLGPPLLHEQYF; DNA: TGTGCCAGCAGCTTAGGACCTCCTCTCCTCCACGAGCAGTACTTC
D: TRBD1; length: 14; V: TRBV6-1; J: TRBJ1-2; size: NA; CDR3: CASSEATGNYGYTF; DNA: TGTGCCAGCAGTGAAGCGACAGGGAACTATGGCTACACCTTC
D: NA; length: 14; V: TRBV9; J: TRBJ2-7; size: NA; CDR3: CASSVGVGNYEQYF; DNA: TGTGCCAGCAGCGTAGGTGTGGGGAACTACGAGCAGTACTTC
D: NA; length: 14; V: TRBV19; J: TRBJ2-7; size: NA; CDR3: CASSIDGGPYEQYF; DNA: TGTGCCAGTAGTATAGATGGCGGGCCCTACGAGCAGTACTTC
D: NA; length: 13; V: TRBV11-3; J: TRBJ2-1; size: once; CDR3: CASSPQGSDEQFF; DNA: TGTGCCAGCAGCCCCCAAGGGAGCGATGAGCAGTTCTTC
D: TRBD1; length: 14; V: TRBV10-3; J: TRBJ1-2; size: NA; CDR3: CATLSDRGRSGYTF; DNA: TGTGCCACCCTTTCGGACAGGGGGCGTTCCGGCTACACCTTC
D: NA; length: 13; V: TRBV5-1; J: TRBJ1-1; size: NA; CDR3: CASSFQGLTEAFF; DNA: TGCGCCAGCAGCTTCCAGGGTTTAACTGAAGCTTTCTTT
D: TRBD1; length: 14; V: TRBV18; J: TRBJ1-6; size: once; CDR3: CASSNDRVGSPLHF; DNA: TGTGCCAGCTCGAACGACAGGGTCGGTTCACCCCTCCACTTT
D: NA; length: 14; V: TRBV5-1; J: TRBJ1-2; size: NA; CDR3: CASSLDGGSGGYTF; DNA: TGCGCCAGCAGCTTGGACGGGGGCTCGGGAGGCTACACCTTC
D: TRBD2; length: 15; V: TRBV18; J: TRBJ2-3; size: NA; CDR3: CASSAETSGFDTQYF; DNA: TGTGCCAGCTCGGCTGAGACTAGCGGTTTTGATACGCAGTATTTT
D: NA; length: 15; V: TRBV30; J: TRBJ1-1; size: NA; CDR3: CAWKNRTTWNTEAFF; DNA: TGTGCCTGGAAAAACCGGACAACTTGGAACACTGAAGCTTTCTTT
D: NA; length: 15; V: TRBV6-5; J: TRBJ1-3; size: once; CDR3: CASSYVGSPGNTIYF; DNA: TGTGCCAGCAGTTACGTTGGGTCCCCTGGAAACACCATATATTTT
D: NA; length: 17; V: TRBV15; J: TRBJ2-7; size: NA; CDR3: CATSRPSTGGVFYEQYF; DNA: TGTGCCACCAGCAGACCTTCAACCGGGGGAGTGTTCTACGAGCAGTACTTC
D: TRBD1; length: 14; V: TRBV19; J: TRBJ2-5; size: NA; CDR3: CASSRDRGFETQYF; DNA: TGTGCCAGTAGCAGGGACAGGGGTTTTGAGACCCAGTACTTC
D: TRBD1; length: 17; V: TRBV19; J: TRBJ1-2; size: NA; CDR3: CASSTPGDRGRDYGYTF; DNA: TGTGCCAGTAGTACCCCGGGGGACAGGGGGCGCGACTATGGCTACACCTTC
D: NA; length: 15; V: TRBV5-4; J: TRBJ1-1; size: NA; CDR3: CASSLAPDKNTEAFF; DNA: TGTGCCAGCAGCTTGGCCCCTGACAAGAACACTGAAGCTTTCTTT